This paragraph reports one TCR beta chain. The CDR3 has 15 residues. Trimming pared 5 bases from V and 4 bases from J, leaving 21 bases between. Germline V gives CDR1 DFQATT, CDR2 SNEGSKA (reference sequence). These data belong to a study of Graves' ophthalmopathy and Graves' hyperthyroidism. Those donors who had ophthalmopathy presented with moderate-to-severe activity, a CAS of ≥3, a NOSPECS of ≥4 and a duration under 3 months. From RNA, the CDR3 regions of TCR beta chains were amplified and sequenced. The first-round RT-PCR employed HTBI primers together with the Qiagen OneStep RT-PCR kit. A multiplex PCR was then performed as the second round. One entry per CDR3 protein, called by TCRdb with MiXCR from the multiplex PCR reads. The sample lists about 220,000 distinct CDR3 sequences, 20% to 25% seen once, with approximately 40% in the top ten.

The specimen was peripheral blood. V and J are TRBV20-1 and TRBJ2-7, with D possibly TRBD1 on 5 matching bases. The source is a woman aged 45-65 years with Graves' ophthalmopathy. CDR3 amino acids: CSAPYGATRGYEQYF. The CDR3 coding sequence is TGCAGTGCTCCATATGGGGCAACTCGCGGATACGAGCAGTACTTC.